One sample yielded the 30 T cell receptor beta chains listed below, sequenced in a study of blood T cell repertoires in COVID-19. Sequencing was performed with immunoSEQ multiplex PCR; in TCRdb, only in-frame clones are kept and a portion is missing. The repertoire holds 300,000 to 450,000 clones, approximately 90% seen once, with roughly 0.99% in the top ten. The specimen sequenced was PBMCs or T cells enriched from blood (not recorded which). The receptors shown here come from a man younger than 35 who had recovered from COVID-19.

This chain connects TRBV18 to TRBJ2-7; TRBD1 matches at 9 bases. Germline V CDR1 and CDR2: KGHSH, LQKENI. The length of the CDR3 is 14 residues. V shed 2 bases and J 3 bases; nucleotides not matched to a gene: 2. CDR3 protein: CASSPGTGNYEQYF. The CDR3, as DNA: TGTGCCAGCTCACCAGGGACAGGGAACTACGAGCAGTACTTC.

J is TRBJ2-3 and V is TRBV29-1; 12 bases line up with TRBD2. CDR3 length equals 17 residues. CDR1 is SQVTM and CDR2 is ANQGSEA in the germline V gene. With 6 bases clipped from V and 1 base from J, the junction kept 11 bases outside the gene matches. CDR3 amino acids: CSVTGLAGLTRTDTQYF. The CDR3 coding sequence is TGCAGCGTAACTGGACTAGCGGGATTGACCCGCACAGATACGCAGTATTTT.

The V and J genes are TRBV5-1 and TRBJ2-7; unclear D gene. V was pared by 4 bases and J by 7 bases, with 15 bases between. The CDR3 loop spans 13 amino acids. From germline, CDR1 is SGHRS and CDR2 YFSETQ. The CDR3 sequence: CASSPGPSGEQYF. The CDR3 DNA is TGCGCCAGCAGCCCGGGTCCGTCTGGAGAGCAGTACTTC.

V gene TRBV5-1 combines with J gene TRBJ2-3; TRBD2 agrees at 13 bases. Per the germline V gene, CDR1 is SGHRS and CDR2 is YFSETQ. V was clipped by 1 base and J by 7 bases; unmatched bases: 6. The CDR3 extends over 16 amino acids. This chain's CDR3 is CASSLLLAGGPNTQYF. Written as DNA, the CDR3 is TGCGCCAGCAGCTTGTTACTAGCGGGGGGGCCTAATACGCAGTATTTT.

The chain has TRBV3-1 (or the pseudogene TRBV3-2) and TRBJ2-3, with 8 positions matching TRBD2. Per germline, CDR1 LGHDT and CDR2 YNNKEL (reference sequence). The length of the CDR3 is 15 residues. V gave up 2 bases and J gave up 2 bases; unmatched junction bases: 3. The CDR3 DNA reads TGTGCCAGCAGCCAATGGACTAGCCACACAGATACGCAGTATTTT. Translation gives CASSQWTSHTDTQYF.

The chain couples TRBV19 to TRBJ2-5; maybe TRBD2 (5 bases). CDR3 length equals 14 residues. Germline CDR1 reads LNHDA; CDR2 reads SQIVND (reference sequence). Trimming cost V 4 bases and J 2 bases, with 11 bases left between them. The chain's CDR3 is CASSNSGLQETQYF. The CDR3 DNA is TGTGCCAGTAGTAATTCGGGATTACAAGAGACCCAGTACTTC.

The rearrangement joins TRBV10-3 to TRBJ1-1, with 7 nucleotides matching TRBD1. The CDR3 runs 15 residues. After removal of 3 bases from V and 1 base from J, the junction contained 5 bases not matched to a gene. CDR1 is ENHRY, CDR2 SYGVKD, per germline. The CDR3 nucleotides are TGTGCCATCAGTGACGGAGGACAGGCGAACACTGAAGCTTTCTTT. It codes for CAISDGGQANTEAFF.

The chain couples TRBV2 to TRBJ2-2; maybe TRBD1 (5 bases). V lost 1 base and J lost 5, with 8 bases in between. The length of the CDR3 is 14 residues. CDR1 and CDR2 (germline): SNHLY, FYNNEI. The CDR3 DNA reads TGTGCCAGCAGTGAAGAGGCAGGGACCGGGGAGCTGTTTTTT. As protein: CASSEEAGTGELFF. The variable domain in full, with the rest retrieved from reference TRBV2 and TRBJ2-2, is EPEVTQTPSHQVTQMGQEVILRCVPISNHLYFYWYRQILGQKVEFLVSFYNNEISEKSEIFDDQFSVERPDGSNFTLKIRSTKLEDSAMYFCASSEEAGTGELFFGEGSRLTVL.

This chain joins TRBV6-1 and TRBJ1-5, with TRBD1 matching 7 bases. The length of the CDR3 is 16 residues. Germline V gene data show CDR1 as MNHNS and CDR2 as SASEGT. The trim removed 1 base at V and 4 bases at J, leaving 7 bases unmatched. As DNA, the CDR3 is TGTGCCAGCAGTGAAGGGACAGGAGGTAGGAATCAGCCCCAGCATTTT. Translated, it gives CASSEGTGGRNQPQHF.

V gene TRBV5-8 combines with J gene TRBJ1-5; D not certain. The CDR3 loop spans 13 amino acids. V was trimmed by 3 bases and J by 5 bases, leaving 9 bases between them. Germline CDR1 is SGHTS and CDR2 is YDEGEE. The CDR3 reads CASSSGLDQPQHF. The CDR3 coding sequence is TGTGCCAGCAGCTCGGGTCTGGATCAGCCCCAGCATTTT.

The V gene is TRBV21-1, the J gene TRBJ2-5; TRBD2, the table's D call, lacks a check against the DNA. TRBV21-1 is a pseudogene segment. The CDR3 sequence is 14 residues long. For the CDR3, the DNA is TGTGCCAACCGGGAGACAGAAACGTTCGAGACCCAGTACTTC. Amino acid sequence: CANRETETFETQYF.

The CDR3, as DNA: TGTGCCAGCAGCCGCCCGGGACAGGGGCTCTACGAGCAGTACTTC. Translated, it gives CASSRPGQGLYEQYF. The genes are TRBV28 and TRBJ2-7; 10 bases match TRBD1. The CDR3 is made up of 15 amino acids. V gave up 6 bases and J gave up 3 bases; unmatched junction bases: 8. CDR1 is MDHEN, CDR2 SYDVKM, per germline.

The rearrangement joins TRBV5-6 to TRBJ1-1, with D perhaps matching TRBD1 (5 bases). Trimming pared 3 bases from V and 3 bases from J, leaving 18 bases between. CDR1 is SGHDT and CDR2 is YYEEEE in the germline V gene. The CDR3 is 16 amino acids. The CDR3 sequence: CASSWVALTGDTEAFF. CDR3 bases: TGTGCCAGCAGCTGGGTGGCCCTGACGGGGGACACTGAAGCTTTCTTT.

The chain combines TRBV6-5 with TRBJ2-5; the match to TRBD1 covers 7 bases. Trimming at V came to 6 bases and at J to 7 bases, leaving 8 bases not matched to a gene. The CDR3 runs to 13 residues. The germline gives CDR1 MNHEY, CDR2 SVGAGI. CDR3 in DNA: TGTGCCAGCAGCTCGACAGGGTTTGGGACCCAGTACTTC. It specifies CASSSTGFGTQYF.

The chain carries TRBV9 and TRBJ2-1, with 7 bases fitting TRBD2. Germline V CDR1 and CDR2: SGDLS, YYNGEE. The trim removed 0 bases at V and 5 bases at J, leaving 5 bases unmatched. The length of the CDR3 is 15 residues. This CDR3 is CASSVGLASNNEQFF. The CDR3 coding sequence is TGTGCCAGCAGCGTAGGACTAGCTTCAAACAATGAGCAGTTCTTC.

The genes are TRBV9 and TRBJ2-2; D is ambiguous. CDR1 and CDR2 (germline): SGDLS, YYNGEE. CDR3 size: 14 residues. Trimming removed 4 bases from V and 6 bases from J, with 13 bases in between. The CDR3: CASSPFDNSGELFF. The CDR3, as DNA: TGTGCCAGCAGCCCTTTCGACAATTCCGGGGAGCTGTTTTTT.

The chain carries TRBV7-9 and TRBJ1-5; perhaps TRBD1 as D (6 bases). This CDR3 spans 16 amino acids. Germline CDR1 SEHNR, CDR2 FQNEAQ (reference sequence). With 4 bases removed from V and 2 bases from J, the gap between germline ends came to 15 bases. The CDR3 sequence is CASSSQTGFGNQPQHF. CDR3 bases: TGTGCCAGCAGCTCCCAAACAGGGTTTGGCAATCAGCCCCAGCATTTT.

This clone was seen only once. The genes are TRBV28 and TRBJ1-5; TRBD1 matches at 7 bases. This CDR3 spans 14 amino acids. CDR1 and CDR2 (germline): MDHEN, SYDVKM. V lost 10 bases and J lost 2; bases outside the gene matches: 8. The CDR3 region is CATEGGPGNQPQHF. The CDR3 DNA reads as TGTGCCACCGAAGGGGGCCCCGGCAATCAGCCCCAGCATTTT.

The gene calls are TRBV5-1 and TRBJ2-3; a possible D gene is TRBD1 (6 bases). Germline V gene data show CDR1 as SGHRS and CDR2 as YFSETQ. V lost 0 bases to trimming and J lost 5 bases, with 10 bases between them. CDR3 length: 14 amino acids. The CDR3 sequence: CASSLAQGLDTQYF. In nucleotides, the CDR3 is TGCGCCAGCAGCTTGGCACAGGGCCTAGATACGCAGTATTTT.

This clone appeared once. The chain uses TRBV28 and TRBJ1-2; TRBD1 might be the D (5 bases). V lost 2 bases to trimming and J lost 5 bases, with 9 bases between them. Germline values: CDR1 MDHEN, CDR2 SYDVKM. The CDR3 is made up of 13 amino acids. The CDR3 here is CASSLPGFYGYTF. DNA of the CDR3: TGTGCCAGCAGTTTACCAGGGTTTTATGGCTACACCTTC.

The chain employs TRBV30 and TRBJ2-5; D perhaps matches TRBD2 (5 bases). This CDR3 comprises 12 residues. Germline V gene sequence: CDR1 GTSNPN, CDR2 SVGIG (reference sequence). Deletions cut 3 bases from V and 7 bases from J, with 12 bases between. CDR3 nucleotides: TGTGCCTGGAGGAGAGGGAGTGGGACCCAGTACTTC. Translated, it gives CAWRRGSGTQYF.

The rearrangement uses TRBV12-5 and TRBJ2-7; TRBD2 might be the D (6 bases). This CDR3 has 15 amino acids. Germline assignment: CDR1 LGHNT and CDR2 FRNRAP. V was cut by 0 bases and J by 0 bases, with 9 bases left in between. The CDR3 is CASGLVVGGSYEQYF. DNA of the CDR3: TGTGCTAGTGGTTTGGTCGTGGGGGGCTCCTACGAGCAGTACTTC.

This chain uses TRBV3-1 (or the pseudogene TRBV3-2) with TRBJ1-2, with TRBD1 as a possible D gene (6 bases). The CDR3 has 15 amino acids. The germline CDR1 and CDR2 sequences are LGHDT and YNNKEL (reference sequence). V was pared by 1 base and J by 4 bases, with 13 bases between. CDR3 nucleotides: TGTGCCAGCAGCCAAGCCAGGGGAAGTGGCTATGGCTACACCTTC. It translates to CASSQARGSGYGYTF.

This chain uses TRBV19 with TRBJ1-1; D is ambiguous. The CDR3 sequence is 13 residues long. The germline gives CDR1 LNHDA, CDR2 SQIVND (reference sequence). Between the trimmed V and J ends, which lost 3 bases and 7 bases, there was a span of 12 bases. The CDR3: CASSIGPGDEAFF. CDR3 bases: TGTGCCAGTAGTATTGGGCCCGGGGATGAAGCTTTCTTT.

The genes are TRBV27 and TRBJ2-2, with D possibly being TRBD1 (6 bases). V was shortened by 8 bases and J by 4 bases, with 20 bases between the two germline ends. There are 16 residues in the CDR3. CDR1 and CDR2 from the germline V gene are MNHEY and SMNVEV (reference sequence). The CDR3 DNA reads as TGTGCCAGCGCATCTCACGGGACACTTAGCACCGGGGAGCTGTTTTTT. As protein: CASASHGTLSTGELFF.

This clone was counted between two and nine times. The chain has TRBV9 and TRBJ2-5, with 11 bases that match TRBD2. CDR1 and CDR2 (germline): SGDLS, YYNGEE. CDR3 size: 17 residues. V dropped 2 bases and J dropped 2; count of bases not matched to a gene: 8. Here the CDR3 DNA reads TGTGCCAGCAGCGTCACCCCCGGGACTAGCGGACAAGAGACCCAGTACTTC. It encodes CASSVTPGTSGQETQYF.

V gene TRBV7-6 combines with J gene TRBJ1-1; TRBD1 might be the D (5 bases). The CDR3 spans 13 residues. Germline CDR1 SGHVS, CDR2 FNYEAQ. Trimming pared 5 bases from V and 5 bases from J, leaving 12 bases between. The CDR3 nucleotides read TGTGCCAGCAGCCTGGGGGGGTTGACTGAAGCTTTCTTT. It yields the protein CASSLGGLTEAFF.

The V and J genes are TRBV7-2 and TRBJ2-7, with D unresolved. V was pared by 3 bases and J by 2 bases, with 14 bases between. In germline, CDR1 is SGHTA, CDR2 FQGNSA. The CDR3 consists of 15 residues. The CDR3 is CASSFRPLTAYEQYF. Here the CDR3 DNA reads TGTGCCAGCAGCTTTAGACCCCTGACTGCCTACGAGCAGTACTTC.

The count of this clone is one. CDR3: CASRAGGEKLFF. CDR3 in DNA: TGCGCCAGCAGGGCGGGTGGTGAAAAACTGTTTTTT. This chain joins TRBV5-1 and TRBJ1-4; D ambiguous. Looked up from germline, CDR1 is SGHRS and CDR2 is YFSETQ. The CDR3 runs 12 residues. Trimming stripped 5 bases from V and 7 bases from J, with 9 bases between.

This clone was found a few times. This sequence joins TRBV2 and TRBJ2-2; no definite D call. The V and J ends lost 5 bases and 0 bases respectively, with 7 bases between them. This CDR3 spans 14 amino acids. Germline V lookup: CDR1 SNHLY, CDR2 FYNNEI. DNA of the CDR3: TGTGCCAGCAGTTCAGGCGCGAACACCGGGGAGCTGTTTTTT. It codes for CASSSGANTGELFF.